This is a list of T cell receptor beta chains from one sample in a study of blood T cell repertoires in COVID-19. Only in-frame clones appear in the TCRdb table, and some are missing; sequencing was by immunoSEQ multiplex PCR. The repertoire has around 63,000 clones, about nine tenths of them found once; the top ten carry 1.3%. The sequenced material came from peripheral blood. Receptor source: a woman older than 75 with acute or convalescent COVID-19. Both conserved end residues are part of each CDR3. Each record gives: V gene, J gene, clone size, D gene, CDR3 DNA, CDR3 protein. D genes are given only for firm matches. Part of the rows lack a size; the others show once, few, many or a class for expanded clones.

>TRBV12-3/TRBV12-4|TRBJ2-7|NA|NA
TGTGCCAGCAGTTCGAAGACAGAGCAGTACTTC
CASSSKTEQYF
>TRBV28|TRBJ2-2|NA|TRBD2
TGTGCCAGCAAACCTCAGGCGGGGGGAAGGACCGGGGAGCTGTTTTTT
CASKPQAGGRTGELFF
>TRBV24-1|TRBJ2-1|few|TRBD2
TGTGCCACCAGTGATTTAGCGGGAAGCTCCTACAATGAGCAGTTCTTC
CATSDLAGSSYNEQFF
>TRBV4-1|TRBJ1-4|NA|NA
TGCGCCAGCAGCTGGGGAGGCGGTGAAAAACTGTTTTTT
CASSWGGGEKLFF
>TRBV6-5|TRBJ1-1|NA|NA
TGTGCCAGCACTCAGGGCCGAAGGACTGAAGCTTTCTTT
CASTQGRRTEAFF
>TRBV2|TRBJ1-2|NA|NA
TGTGCCAGCAACAGGGTTGGCTACACCTTC
CASNRVGYTF
>TRBV27|TRBJ2-7|NA|TRBD2
TGTGCCAGCAGTTTTGGGCTAGCGGGAAGCTACGAGCAGTACTTC
CASSFGLAGSYEQYF
>TRBV5-1|TRBJ1-3|NA|TRBD1
TGCGCCAGCAGCCCTCTCACAGGGGAGGCTGGAAACACCATATATTTT
CASSPLTGEAGNTIYF
>TRBV6-5|TRBJ1-1|NA|NA
TGTGCCAGCAGCCTACAGGTGAACACTGAAGCTTTCTTT
CASSLQVNTEAFF
>TRBV28|TRBJ2-7|NA|TRBD2
TGTGCCAGCAGACTAGCGGGGATCAACTACGAGCAGTACTTC
CASRLAGINYEQYF
>TRBV6-6|TRBJ2-7|NA|TRBD2
TGTGCCAGCAGTCTCGGGACTAGCTTGGGCGAGCAGTACTTC
CASSLGTSLGEQYF
>TRBV5-6|TRBJ2-4|NA|TRBD1
TGTGCCAGCACCTTGACAGGGACGGACATTCAGTACTTC
CASTLTGTDIQYF
>TRBV4-2|TRBJ2-2|few|TRBD2
TGTGCCAGCAGCCAAGCCCTAGCGGGGGGGCGGTCCGGGGAGCTGTTTTTT
CASSQALAGGRSGELFF
>TRBV5-1|TRBJ1-4|NA|TRBD1
TGCGCCAGCAGCCCGGGACAGGGGGCTCTAGCGGCTAATGAAAAACTGTTTTTT
CASSPGQGALAANEKLFF
>TRBV2|TRBJ1-1|NA|NA
TGTGCCAGCAGTGGCCAGACAATGAACACTGAAGCTTTCTTT
CASSGQTMNTEAFF
>TRBV20-1|TRBJ2-7|NA|NA
TGCAGTCCGAGGGTGCCGGGGGAGCAGTACTTC
CSPRVPGEQYF
>TRBV13|TRBJ2-4|NA|TRBD1
TGTGCCAGCAGCCTTACGGACAGGGCGCGGCCCTTAACACTAGCCAAAAACATTCAGTACTTC
CASSLTDRARPLTLAKNIQYF
>TRBV5-4|TRBJ2-3|NA|TRBD2
TGTGCCTGGATGGCGGGACTAGCGGTGGCAGATACGCAGTATTTT
CAWMAGLAVADTQYF
>TRBV30|TRBJ1-5|NA|NA
TGTGCCTGGAGTCGGGGCAATCAGCCCCAGCATTTT
CAWSRGNQPQHF
>TRBV7-2|TRBJ2-4|NA|NA
TGTGCCAGCAGCTTACTGAGCACAGGGGGGGCCATTCAGTACTTC
CASSLLSTGGAIQYF
>TRBV2|TRBJ2-2|NA|TRBD1
TGTGCCAGCATGCCGGGACAGGGTGCGAACACCGGGGAGCTGTTTTTT
CASMPGQGANTGELFF
>TRBV19|TRBJ2-1|NA|TRBD2
TGTGCCAGTAGTGCGGCTAGCGGGGTAGGGGGTGGTGAGCAGTTCTTC
CASSAASGVGGGEQFF
>TRBV7-2|TRBJ2-7|NA|TRBD1
TGTGCCAGCAGCCAGACAGGGGGCGAATCCGAGCAGTACTTC
CASSQTGGESEQYF
>TRBV9|TRBJ1-6|NA|TRBD1
TGTGCCAGCAGCGTAGCGGGACAGGGGTACTCACCCCTCCACTTT
CASSVAGQGYSPLHF
>TRBV5-6|TRBJ1-2|NA|NA
TGTGCCAGCAGCAGAGCTAACTATGGCTACACCTTC
CASSRANYGYTF
>TRBV19|TRBJ2-1|NA|TRBD2
TGTGCCAGTACCGCGGCTAGCGGGGTTAGTGAGCAGTTCTTC
CASTAASGVSEQFF
>TRBV11-2|TRBJ2-5|NA|TRBD2
TGTGCCAGCAGCTTAGTACTAGCGGGAGAGACCCAGTACTTC
CASSLVLAGETQYF
>TRBV5-1|TRBJ2-5|NA|NA
TGCGCCAGCAAGGGGGCTACGGGGGAGCAAGAGACCCAGTACTTC
CASKGATGEQETQYF
>TRBV7-2|TRBJ2-4|few|TRBD1
TGTGCCAGCAGCGTCAGGACAGGGGCGGGCAAAAACATTCAGTACTTC
CASSVRTGAGKNIQYF
>TRBV7-2|TRBJ2-6|NA|TRBD1
TGTGCCAGCAGCCCGACAGGGGGCTCTGGGGCCAACGTCCTGACTTTC
CASSPTGGSGANVLTF
>TRBV27|TRBJ1-2|NA|NA
TGTGCCAGCAGTTTATCGGGGCAGGCACACGGCTACACCTTC
CASSLSGQAHGYTF
>TRBV5-1|TRBJ2-1|NA|TRBD2
TGCGCCAGCAGCTTGGGTCTAGCGGGAGTCGGCTCCTACAATGAGCAGTTCTTC
CASSLGLAGVGSYNEQFF
>TRBV10-3|TRBJ1-2|NA|NA
TGTGCCATCAGTGAGCTTACCATACCTCGGCGGAAGAATAACTATGGCTACACCTTC
CAISELTIPRRKNNYGYTF
>TRBV6-5|TRBJ2-1|once|TRBD1
TGTGCCAGCGAACGGGACAGGTACAATGAGCAGTTCTTC
CASERDRYNEQFF
>TRBV18|TRBJ1-5|NA|NA
TGTGCCAGCTCACCAACCTACAGATCGACGTACCATTTT
CASSPTYRSTYHF
>TRBV2|TRBJ1-5|NA|NA
TGTGCCAGCTCCCTGCGGCGGGCCAATCAGCCCCAGCATTTT
CASSLRRANQPQHF
>TRBV5-6|TRBJ2-5|NA|TRBD2
TGTGCCAGCACCCGGAGGCTAGCGGTCCTCCAAGAGACCCAGTACTTC
CASTRRLAVLQETQYF
>TRBV19|TRBJ2-1|few|NA
TGTGCCAGTAGACTAGCAGCCTACAATGAGCAGTTCTTC
CASRLAAYNEQFF
>TRBV5-1|TRBJ2-5|NA|TRBD2
TGCGCCAGCAGCTTGGGAGCGGGGGGGCGTTTAGAGACCCAGTACTTC
CASSLGAGGRLETQYF
>TRBV29-1|TRBJ1-1|NA|TRBD1
TGCAGCGTTGAAGCGCAACAGGGGGCCACTGAAGCTTTCTTT
CSVEAQQGATEAFF
>TRBV28|TRBJ1-5|NA|NA
TGTGCCAGCAGAAATGGACAGTTGGGGTATAGCAATCAGCCCCAGCATTTT
CASRNGQLGYSNQPQHF
>TRBV20-1|TRBJ2-3|NA|NA
TGCAGTGCTAGTCTCCCCGTTACAGATACGCAGTATTTT
CSASLPVTDTQYF